Here is one TCR beta chain with its context. Its antigen remains unidentified. No base-level quality is on record; no much larger clone is a single base apart. One collaborating source in Seattle enrolled patients while the patients were actively infected and followed the patients over time throughout the course of disease. Whole blood was collected in K2EDTA tubes by collaborating institutions according to the institutions' own protocols. For TCRbeta analysis, collaborators shipped samples in one of three forms: frozen whole blood, isolated PBMCs, or DNA extracted from either of those sample types. TCRbeta CDR3 regions were amplified from genomic DNA by means of the immunoSEQ Assay, a bias-controlled multiplex PCR. The study's own analysis went as follows. Within the assay, amplification of reference gene primers was used to estimate how many nucleated cells each sample contained. Sequence reads were collapsed and filtered to measure the absolute abundance of every unique TCRbeta CDR3 rearrangement. Productive Simpson clonality was computed per sample as the square root of Simpson's diversity index over productive rearrangements. TCRdb obtained this table from immuneACCESS and retained in-frame rearrangements with V and J assigned. These tables miss some clones; where compared with another copy, unresolved V genes account for less than half of the shortfall, and the remainder is unexplained. V and J calls and clone size follow that table, whereas D and trimming were derived from the DNA. The sample table records about 150,000 clones; 70% to 90% of these occur just once. 6.5% to 9% of the sample lies in the top ten.

Trimming accounts for 3 bases at V and 6 bases at J, while the number of junction bases matched to no gene is 4. According to the germline V gene, CDR1 reads SGDLS and CDR2 reads YYNGEE. Including the terminal cysteine and phenylalanine, the CDR3 comprises 16 residues. The sequence is cut down to CDR3 DNA, 48 bases in frame from base 1. This entry is derived from a study of blood T cell repertoires in COVID-19 (dated by TCRdb to the early 2020s). Some background on the complete study: The collaborator samples originated in the United States, Italy and Spain and spanned the acute and convalescent phases of COVID-19. The prospective study material was composed of cDNA or gDNA derived from T cells, B-cell-depleted T cells, or PBMCs. Deeply sampled blood TCRbeta repertoires from subjects exposed to, actively infected with, or recovered from COVID-19 were included in the dataset. The repertoires were released in a freely available public database intended as a resource for research on the immune response to SARS-CoV-2. The samples were drawn from the first 160 participants of the ongoing ImmuneRACE study and from over 950 subjects provided by 6 global collaborators. The sample metadata nearly always contained a de-identified subject ID, COVID-19 status, age in years and sex. HLA class I and class II types, where available, came from metadata supplied by the sample provider rather than from assay-based typing.

The paper as a whole reports these results and caveats: The quantity of clinical and demographic metadata differed by source and by participant and was supplied without curation.

This sequence was found in an elderly woman with COVID-19, enrolled during active disease. This chain is built from TRBV9 and TRBJ2-1; a stretch of 15 junction bases matches TRBD2. Material for sequencing was peripheral blood. The DNA sequence follows: TGTGCCAGCAGCGGGACTAGCGGGGGGGCCCTCAATGAGCAGTTCTTC. This sequence encodes CASSGTSGGALNEQFF.